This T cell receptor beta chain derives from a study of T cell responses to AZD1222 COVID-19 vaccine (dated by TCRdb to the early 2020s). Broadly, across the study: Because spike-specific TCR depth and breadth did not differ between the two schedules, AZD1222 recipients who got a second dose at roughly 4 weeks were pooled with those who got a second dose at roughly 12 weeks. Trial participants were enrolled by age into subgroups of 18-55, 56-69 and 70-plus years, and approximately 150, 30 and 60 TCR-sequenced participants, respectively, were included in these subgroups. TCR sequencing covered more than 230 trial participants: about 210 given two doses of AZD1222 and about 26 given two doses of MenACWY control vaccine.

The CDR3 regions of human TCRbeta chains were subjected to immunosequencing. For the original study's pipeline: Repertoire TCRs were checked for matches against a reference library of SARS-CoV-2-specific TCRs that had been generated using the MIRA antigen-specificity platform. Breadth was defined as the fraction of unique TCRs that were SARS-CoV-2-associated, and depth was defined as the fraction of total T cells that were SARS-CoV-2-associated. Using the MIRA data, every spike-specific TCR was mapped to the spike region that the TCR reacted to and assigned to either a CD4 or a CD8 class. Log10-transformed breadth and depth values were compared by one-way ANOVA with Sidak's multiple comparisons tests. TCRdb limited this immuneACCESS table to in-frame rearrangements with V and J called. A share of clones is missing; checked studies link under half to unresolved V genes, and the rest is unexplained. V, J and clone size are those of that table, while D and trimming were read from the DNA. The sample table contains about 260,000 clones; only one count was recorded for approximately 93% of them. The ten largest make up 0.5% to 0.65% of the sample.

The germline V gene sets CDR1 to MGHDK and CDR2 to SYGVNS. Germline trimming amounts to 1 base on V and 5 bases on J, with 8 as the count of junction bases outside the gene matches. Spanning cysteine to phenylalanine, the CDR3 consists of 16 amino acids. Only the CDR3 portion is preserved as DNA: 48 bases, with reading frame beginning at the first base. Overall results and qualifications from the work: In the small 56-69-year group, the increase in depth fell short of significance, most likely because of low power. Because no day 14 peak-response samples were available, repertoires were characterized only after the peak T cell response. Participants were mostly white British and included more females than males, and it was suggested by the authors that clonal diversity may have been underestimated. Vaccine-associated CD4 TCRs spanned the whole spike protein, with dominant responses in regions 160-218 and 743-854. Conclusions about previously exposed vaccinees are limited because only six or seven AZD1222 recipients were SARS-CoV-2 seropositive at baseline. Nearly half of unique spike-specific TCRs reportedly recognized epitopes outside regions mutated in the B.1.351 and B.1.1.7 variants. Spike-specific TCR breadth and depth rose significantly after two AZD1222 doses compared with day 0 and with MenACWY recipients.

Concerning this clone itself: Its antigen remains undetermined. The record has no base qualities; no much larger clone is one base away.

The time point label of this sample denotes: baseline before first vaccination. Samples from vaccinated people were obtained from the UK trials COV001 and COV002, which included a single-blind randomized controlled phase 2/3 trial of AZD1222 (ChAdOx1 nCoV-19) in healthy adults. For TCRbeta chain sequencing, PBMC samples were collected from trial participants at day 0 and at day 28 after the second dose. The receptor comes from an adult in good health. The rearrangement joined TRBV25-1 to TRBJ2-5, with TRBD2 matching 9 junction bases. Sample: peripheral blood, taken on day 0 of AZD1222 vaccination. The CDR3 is CASSESSGRTTETQYF. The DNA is TGTGCCAGCAGTGAATCGAGCGGGAGGACTACGGAGACCCAGTACTTC.